The 11 T cell receptor beta chains listed next were all sequenced from one sample in a study of cytomegalovirus exposure and HLA in healthy donors. A multiplex PCR was run with 60 Vbeta primers and 13 Jbeta primers. TCRdb's copy holds only in-frame clones and misses some; the assay was immunoSEQ multiplex PCR. The profile covers approximately 130,000 clones, with 75% to 85% appearing a single time and under 6% taken by the ten largest. The sample taken for sequencing was PBMCs. The receptors were gathered from a woman aged 40 to 55 in good health and CMV-seropositive.

This rearrangement joins TRBV16 to TRBJ1-2, with D perhaps TRBD1 (5 bases). V was shortened by 4 bases and J by 5 bases, with 14 bases between the two germline ends. This CDR3 contains 14 residues. Per germline, CDR1 KGHSY and CDR2 FQNENV. The CDR3 nucleotides are TGTGCCAGCAGCCCGTTGGCCAGGGAATATGGCTACACCTTC. This encodes CASSPLAREYGYTF.

The gene calls are TRBV5-4 and TRBJ2-7; 8 bases line up with TRBD2. The J segment lost 5 bases and the V segment lost 4 bases, leaving 8 bases of the junction unmatched. This CDR3 has 14 residues. Germline values: CDR1 SGHNT, CDR2 YYREEE (reference sequence). This CDR3 is CASSQSRTSNEQYF. The CDR3 nucleotides read TGTGCCAGCAGCCAAAGTCGGACTAGCAACGAGCAGTACTTC.

The rearrangement joins TRBV4-1 to TRBJ1-2; possibly TRBD1 for D (5 bases). The CDR3 runs to 15 residues. CDR1 MGHRA and CDR2 YSYEKL come from the germline V gene. V lost 0 bases to trimming and J lost 2 bases, with 10 bases between them. For the CDR3, the DNA is TGCGCCAGCAGCCAAGAGATGCCAGGGAACTATGGCTACACCTTC. The encoded protein is CASSQEMPGNYGYTF.

The rearrangement joins TRBV6-1 to TRBJ1-1; no clear D gene. Germline V gene lookup returns CDR1 MNHNS and CDR2 SASEGT. The CDR3 is made up of 14 amino acids. V was cut by 3 bases and J by 4 bases, with 12 bases left in between. The CDR3, as DNA: TGTGCCAGCAGTGAGGTCCAATCCAGCACTGAAGCTTTCTTT. This translates into CASSEVQSSTEAFF.

The chain links TRBV15 to TRBJ1-4; 11 bases are shared with TRBD1. The V gene's germline CDR1 is LNHNV and CDR2 YYDKDF (reference sequence). After removal of 3 bases from V and 8 bases from J, the junction contained 8 bases not matched to a gene. CDR3 size: 16 residues. In DNA, the CDR3 is TGTGCCACCAGCAGGGGACAGGGGGACGCAGAGGAAAAACTGTTTTTT. It encodes CATSRGQGDAEEKLFF.

V is TRBV5-4 and J is TRBJ2-7, with TRBD1 as a possible D gene (6 bases). CDR3 length equals 15 residues. Germline CDR1 SGHNT, CDR2 YYREEE (reference sequence). Trimming took 3 bases from V and 2 from J, leaving 15 bases between them. CDR3 residues: CASSSGTSTAYEQYF. DNA for the CDR3: TGTGCCAGCAGCTCCGGGACAAGTACCGCCTACGAGCAGTACTTC.

The rearrangement uses TRBV5-5 and TRBJ2-7; 10 bases map to TRBD1. V shed 4 bases, J shed 4 bases, and the junction held 5 bases outside the gene matches. The CDR3 is 14 amino acids. Germline V CDR1 and CDR2: SGHKS, YYEKEE (reference sequence). The CDR3 sequence: CASSTPGQGYEQYF. CDR3 DNA sequence: TGTGCCAGCAGCACTCCGGGACAGGGGTACGAGCAGTACTTC.

This sequence joins TRBV2 and TRBJ1-3; a weak D match, TRBD1 (6 bases). The CDR3 sequence is 15 residues long. V dropped 7 bases and J dropped 0 bases, with 13 bases sitting between them. Germline assignment: CDR1 SNHLY and CDR2 FYNNEI. The CDR3 nucleotides are TGTGCCAGCATATCGGGGGGGCCCTCTGGAAACACCATATATTTT. Translation: CASISGGPSGNTIYF.

The chain employs TRBV19 and TRBJ2-5; TRBD2 matches 13 bases. This CDR3 contains 15 residues. Looked up from germline, CDR1 is LNHDA and CDR2 is SQIVND (reference sequence). V shed 5 bases and J 1 base; nucleotides not matched to a gene: 1. The CDR3 coding sequence is TGTGCCAGTAGTGGACTAGCGGGGGCCCAAGAGACCCAGTACTTC. Residues: CASSGLAGAQETQYF.

The rearrangement uses TRBV9 and TRBJ2-7; D call uncertain. This CDR3 contains 14 residues. V was pared by 0 bases and J by 4 bases, with 11 bases between. Germline V gene sequence: CDR1 SGDLS, CDR2 YYNGEE. In DNA, the CDR3 is TGTGCCAGCAGCGTAGGTTGGGCAGCTTACGAGCAGTACTTC. It translates to CASSVGWAAYEQYF.

This chain links TRBV6-1 with TRBJ2-4; TRBD2 aligns across 8 bases. The ends lost 0 bases at V and 0 bases at J; junction bases unmatched: 16. Germline V lookup: CDR1 MNHNS, CDR2 SASEGT. The CDR3 has 21 residues. CDR3 region: CASSEAPGGQRGPLAKNIQYF. The CDR3 DNA reads TGTGCCAGCAGTGAAGCCCCGGGAGGCCAGCGGGGGCCACTAGCCAAAAACATTCAGTACTTC.